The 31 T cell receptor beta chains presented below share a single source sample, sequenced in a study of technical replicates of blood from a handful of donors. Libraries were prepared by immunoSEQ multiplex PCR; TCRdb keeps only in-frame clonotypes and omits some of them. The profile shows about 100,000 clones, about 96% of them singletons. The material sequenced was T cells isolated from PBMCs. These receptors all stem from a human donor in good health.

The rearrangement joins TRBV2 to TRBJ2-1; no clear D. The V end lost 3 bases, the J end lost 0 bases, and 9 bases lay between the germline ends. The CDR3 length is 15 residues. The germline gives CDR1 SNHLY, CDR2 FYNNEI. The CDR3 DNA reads TGTGCCAGCAGTGAGGCTCCCCTCTCCTACAATGAGCAGTTCTTC. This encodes CASSEAPLSYNEQFF.

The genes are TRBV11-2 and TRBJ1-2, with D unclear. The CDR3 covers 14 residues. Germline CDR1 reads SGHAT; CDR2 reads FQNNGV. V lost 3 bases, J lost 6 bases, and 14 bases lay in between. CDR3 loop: CASSFLGESHGYTF. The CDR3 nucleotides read TGTGCCAGCAGCTTCCTGGGAGAGTCCCATGGCTACACCTTC.

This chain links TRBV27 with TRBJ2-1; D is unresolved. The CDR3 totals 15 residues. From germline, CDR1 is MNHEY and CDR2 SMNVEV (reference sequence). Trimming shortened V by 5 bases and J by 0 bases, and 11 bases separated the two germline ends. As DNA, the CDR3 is TGTGCCAGCAGTCCCCAGTTCAGCTCCTACAATGAGCAGTTCTTC. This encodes CASSPQFSSYNEQFF.

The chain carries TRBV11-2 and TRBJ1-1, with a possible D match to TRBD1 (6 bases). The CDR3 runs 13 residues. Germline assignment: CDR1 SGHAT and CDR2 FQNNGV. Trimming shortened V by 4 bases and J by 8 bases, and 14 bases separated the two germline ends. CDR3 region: CASSSHGDREAFF. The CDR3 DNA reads TGTGCCAGCAGCTCCCACGGTGACAGGGAAGCTTTCTTT. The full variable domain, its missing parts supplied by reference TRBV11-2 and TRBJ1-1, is EAGVAQSPRYKIIEKRQSVAFWCNPISGHATLYWYQQILGQGPKLLIQFQNNGVVDDSQLPKDRFSAERLKGVDSTLKIQPAKLEDSAVYLCASSSHGDREAFFGQGTRLTVV.

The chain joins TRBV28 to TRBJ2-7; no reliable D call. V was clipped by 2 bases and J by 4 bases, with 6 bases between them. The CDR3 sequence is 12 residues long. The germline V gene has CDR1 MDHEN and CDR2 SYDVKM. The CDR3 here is CASSLSPYEQYF. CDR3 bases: TGTGCCAGCAGTTTAAGCCCGTACGAGCAGTACTTC.

This CDR3 reads CASTEGNEQFF. CDR3 in DNA: TGTGCCAGCACAGAGGGCAATGAGCAGTTCTTC. This chain connects TRBV6-1 to TRBJ2-1; tentative D call: TRBD2 (5 bases). The germline V and J ends were trimmed by 7 bases and 6 bases, with 7 bases remaining between them. The CDR3 totals 11 residues. The germline V gene has CDR1 MNHNS and CDR2 SASEGT.

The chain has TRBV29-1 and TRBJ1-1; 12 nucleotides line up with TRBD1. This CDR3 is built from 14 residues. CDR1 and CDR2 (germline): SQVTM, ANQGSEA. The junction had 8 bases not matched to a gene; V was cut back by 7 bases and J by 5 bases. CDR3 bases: TGCAGCGGAGGGACAGGGGGCAGAAGGACTGAAGCTTTCTTT. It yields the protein CSGGTGGRRTEAFF. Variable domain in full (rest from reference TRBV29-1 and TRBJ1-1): SAVISQKPSRDICQRGTSLTIQCQVDSQVTMMFWYRQQPGQSLTLIATANQGSEATYESGFVIDKFPISRPNLTFSTLTVSNMSPEDSSIYLCSGGTGGRRTEAFFGQGTRLTVV.

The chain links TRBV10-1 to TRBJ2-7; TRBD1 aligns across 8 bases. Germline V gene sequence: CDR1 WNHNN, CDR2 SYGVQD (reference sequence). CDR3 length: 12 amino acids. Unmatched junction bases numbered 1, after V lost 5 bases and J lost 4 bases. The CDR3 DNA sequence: TGCGCCAGCAGTCAGGGGGCATACGAGCAGTACTTC. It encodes CASSQGAYEQYF.

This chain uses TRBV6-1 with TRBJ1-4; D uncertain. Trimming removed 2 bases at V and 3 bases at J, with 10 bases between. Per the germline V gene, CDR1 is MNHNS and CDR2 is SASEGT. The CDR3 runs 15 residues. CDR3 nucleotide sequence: TGTGCCAGCAGTGAAATACACAGTGCTAATGAAAAACTGTTTTTT. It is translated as CASSEIHSANEKLFF.

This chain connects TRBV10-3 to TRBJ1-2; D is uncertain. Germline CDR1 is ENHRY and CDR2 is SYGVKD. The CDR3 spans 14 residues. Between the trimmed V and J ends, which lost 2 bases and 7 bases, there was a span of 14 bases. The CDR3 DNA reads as TGTGCCATCAGTGAGCAAAGGCGGGAAAGTGGCTACACCTTC. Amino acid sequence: CAISEQRRESGYTF.

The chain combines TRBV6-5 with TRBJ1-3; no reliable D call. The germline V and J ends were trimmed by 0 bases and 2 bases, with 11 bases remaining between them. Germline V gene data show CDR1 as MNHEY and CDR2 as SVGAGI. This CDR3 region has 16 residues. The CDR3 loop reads CASSYSFSGAGNTIYF. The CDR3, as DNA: TGTGCCAGCAGTTACTCTTTCAGCGGCGCTGGAAACACCATATATTTT.

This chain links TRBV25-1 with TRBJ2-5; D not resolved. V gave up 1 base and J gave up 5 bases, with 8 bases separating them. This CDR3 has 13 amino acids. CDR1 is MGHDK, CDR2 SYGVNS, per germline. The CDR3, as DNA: TGTGCCAGCAGTGAATTCGGGTTGGAGACCCAGTACTTC. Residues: CASSEFGLETQYF.

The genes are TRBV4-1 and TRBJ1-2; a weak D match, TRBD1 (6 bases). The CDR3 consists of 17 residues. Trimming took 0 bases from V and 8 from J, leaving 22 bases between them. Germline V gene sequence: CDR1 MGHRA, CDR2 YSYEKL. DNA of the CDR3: TGCGCCAGCAGCCAAGATGTGTCCCGGGACACATTTACGGGCTACACCTTC. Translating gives CASSQDVSRDTFTGYTF.

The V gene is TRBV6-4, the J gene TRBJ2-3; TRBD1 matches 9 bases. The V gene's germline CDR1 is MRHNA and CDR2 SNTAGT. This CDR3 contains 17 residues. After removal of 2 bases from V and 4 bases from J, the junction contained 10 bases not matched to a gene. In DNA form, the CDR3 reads TGTGCCAGCAGTGACCCTGTACAGGGGGCGGGCGCAGATACGCAGTATTTT. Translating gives CASSDPVQGAGADTQYF.

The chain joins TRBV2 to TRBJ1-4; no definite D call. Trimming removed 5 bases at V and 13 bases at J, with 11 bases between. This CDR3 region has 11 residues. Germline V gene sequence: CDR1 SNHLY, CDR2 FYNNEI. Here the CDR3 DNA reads TGTGCCAGCAGTACTTCTCCTAGACTGTTTTTT. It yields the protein CASSTSPRLFF.

The CDR3 loop reads CASSLGVGGGTGLSPYGYTF. As DNA, the CDR3 is TGTGCCAGCAGCTTAGGAGTTGGAGGAGGAACAGGGTTAAGCCCCTATGGCTACACCTTC. The chain has TRBV7-8 and TRBJ1-2; D is possibly TRBD1 (6 bases). CDR1 SGHVS and CDR2 FQNEAQ come from the germline V gene. The CDR3 consists of 20 residues. Trimming removed 1 base from V and 4 bases from J, with 28 bases in between.

The CDR3 here is CASSQVGFRIGTYEQYF. The DNA for the CDR3 is TGTGCCAGCAGCCAAGTCGGGTTCAGGATAGGGACTTACGAGCAGTACTTC. J is TRBJ2-7 and V is TRBV14, with a possible D match to TRBD2 (6 bases). The CDR3 runs to 17 residues. V was cut by 1 base and J by 4 bases, with 20 bases left in between. The V gene's germline CDR1 is SGHDN and CDR2 FVKESK.

The CDR3 DNA follows: TGCGCCAGCAGCTTGGTTGGGCGTGCCCTCACAGATACGCAGTATTTT. This codes for CASSLVGRALTDTQYF. V is TRBV5-1 and J is TRBJ2-3; D not certain. The length of the CDR3 is 16 residues. V was pared by 0 bases and J by 2 bases, with 13 bases between. CDR1 SGHRS and CDR2 YFSETQ come from the germline V gene.

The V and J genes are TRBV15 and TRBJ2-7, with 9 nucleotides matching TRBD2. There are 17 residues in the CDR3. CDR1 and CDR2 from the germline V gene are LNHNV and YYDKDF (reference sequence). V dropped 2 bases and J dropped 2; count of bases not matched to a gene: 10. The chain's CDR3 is CATSRSTVAGDAYEQYF. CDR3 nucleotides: TGTGCCACCAGCAGATCAACCGTAGCGGGAGATGCCTACGAGCAGTACTTC.

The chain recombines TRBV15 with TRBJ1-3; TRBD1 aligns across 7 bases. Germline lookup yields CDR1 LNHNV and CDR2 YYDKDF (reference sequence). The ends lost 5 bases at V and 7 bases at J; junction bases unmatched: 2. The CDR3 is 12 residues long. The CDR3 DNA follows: TGTGCCACCAGCGAGACAGGGAACACCATATATTTT. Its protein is CATSETGNTIYF.

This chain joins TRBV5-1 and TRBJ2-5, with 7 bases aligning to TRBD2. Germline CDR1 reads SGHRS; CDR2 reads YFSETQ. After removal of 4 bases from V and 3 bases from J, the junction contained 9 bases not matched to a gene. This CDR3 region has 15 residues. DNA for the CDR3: TGCGCCAGCAGCCCCTGGGCGGGAGCAGAAGAGACCCAGTACTTC. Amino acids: CASSPWAGAEETQYF.

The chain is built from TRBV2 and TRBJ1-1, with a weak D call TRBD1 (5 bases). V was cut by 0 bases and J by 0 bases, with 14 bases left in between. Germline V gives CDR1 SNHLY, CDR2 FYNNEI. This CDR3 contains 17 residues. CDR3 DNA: TGTGCCAGCAGTGAAGCCACGACAGTCCTTTTGAACACTGAAGCTTTCTTT. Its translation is CASSEATTVLLNTEAFF.

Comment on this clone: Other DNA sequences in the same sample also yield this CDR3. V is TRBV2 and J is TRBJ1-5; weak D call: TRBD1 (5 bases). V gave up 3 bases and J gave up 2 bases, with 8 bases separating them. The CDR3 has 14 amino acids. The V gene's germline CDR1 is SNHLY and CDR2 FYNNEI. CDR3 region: CASSEEGGNQPQHF. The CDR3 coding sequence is TGTGCCAGCAGTGAGGAAGGGGGCAATCAGCCCCAGCATTTT.

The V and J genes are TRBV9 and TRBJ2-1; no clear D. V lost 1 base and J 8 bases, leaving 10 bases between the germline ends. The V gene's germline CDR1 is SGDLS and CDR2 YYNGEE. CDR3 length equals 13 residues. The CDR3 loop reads CASSVRGVDEQFF. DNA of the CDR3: TGTGCCAGCAGCGTACGAGGAGTAGATGAGCAGTTCTTC. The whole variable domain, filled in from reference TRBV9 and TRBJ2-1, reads DSGVTQTPKHLITATGQRVTLRCSPRSGDLSVYWYQQSLDQGLQFLIQYYNGEERAKGNILERFSAQQFPDLHSELNLSSLELGDSALYFCASSVRGVDEQFFGPGTRLTVL.

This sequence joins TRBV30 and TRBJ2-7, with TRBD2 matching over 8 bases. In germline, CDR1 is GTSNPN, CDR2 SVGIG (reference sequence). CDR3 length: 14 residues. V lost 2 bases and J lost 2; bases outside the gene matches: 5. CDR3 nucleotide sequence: TGTGCCTGGAGTCTCGGGGGGGGCCCCTACGAGCAGTACTTC. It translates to CAWSLGGGPYEQYF.

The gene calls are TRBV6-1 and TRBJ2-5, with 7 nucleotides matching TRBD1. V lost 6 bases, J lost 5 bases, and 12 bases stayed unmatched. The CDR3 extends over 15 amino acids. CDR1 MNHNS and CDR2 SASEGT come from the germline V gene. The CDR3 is CASSPSTGNWETQYF. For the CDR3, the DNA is TGTGCCAGCAGCCCCTCGACAGGGAATTGGGAGACCCAGTACTTC.

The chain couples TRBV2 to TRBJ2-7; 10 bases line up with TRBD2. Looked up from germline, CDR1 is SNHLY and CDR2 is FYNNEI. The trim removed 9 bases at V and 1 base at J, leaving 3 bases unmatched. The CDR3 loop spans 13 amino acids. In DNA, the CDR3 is TGTGCCAGTAAGCGGGAGGGTTCCTACGAGCAGTACTTC. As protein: CASKREGSYEQYF. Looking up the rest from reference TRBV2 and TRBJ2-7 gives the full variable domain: EPEVTQTPSHQVTQMGQEVILRCVPISNHLYFYWYRQILGQKVEFLVSFYNNEISEKSEIFDDQFSVERPDGSNFTLKIRSTKLEDSAMYFCASKREGSYEQYFGPGTRLTVT.

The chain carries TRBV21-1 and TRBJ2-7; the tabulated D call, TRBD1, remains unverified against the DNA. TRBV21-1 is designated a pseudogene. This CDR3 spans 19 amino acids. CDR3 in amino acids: CASSKARDRGPTDYYEQYF. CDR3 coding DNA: TGTGCCAGCAGCAAAGCTCGGGACAGGGGACCTACCGACTACTACGAGCAGTACTTC.

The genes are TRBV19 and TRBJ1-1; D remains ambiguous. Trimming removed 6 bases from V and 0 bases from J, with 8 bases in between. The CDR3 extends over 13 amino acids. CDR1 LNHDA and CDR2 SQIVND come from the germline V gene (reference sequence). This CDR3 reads CASRPAVNTEAFF. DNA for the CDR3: TGTGCCAGTAGACCGGCGGTGAACACTGAAGCTTTCTTT.

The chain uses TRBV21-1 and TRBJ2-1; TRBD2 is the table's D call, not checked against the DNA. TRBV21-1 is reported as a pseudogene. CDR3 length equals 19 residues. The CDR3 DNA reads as TGTGCCAGCAGCAAAGCGCTGGGGACTCAGAGGGACCAAAAACCAGGAGGGTTCTTC. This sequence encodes CASSKALGTQRDQKPGGFF.

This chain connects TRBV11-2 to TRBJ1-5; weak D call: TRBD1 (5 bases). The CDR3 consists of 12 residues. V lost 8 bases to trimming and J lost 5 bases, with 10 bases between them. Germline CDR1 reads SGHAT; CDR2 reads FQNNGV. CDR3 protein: CASGQLDQPQHF. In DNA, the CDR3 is TGTGCCAGCGGACAACTTGATCAGCCCCAGCATTTT.